This TCR beta chain was identified in a study of OX40 agonist ivuxolimab in advanced cancers. Repertoires were generated with immunoSEQ multiplex PCR, while TCRdb's copy carries only in-frame clones and drops some. The repertoire holds under 25,000 clones, with roughly three quarters as singletons. The CDR3 totals 13 residues. Trimming took 8 bases from V and 4 from J; bases not matched to a gene: 3. Germline assignment: CDR1 ENHRY and CDR2 SYGVKD. This sequence was found in an adult with an advanced solid tumor such as melanoma, head and neck, liver or kidney cancer. V is TRBV10-3 and J is TRBJ2-3, with 10 bases fitting TRBD1. The specimen comprised CD4+ or CD8+ T cells sorted from blood, sampled in a trial of the OX40 agonist ivuxolimab. CDR3 residues: CAIRDRGSDTQYF. The CDR3 DNA is TGTGCCATCCGGGACAGGGGATCAGATACGCAGTATTTT.